The 20 T cell receptor beta chains below were found in one sample sequenced in a study of T cells after yellow fever vaccination. TCRdb called the 5' RACE reads again in MiXCR, with one record for every CDR3 protein. This sample yields a few hundred thousand distinct CDR3 sequences, of which around 3.6% are seen a single time; around 22% belongs to the top ten. The sample in question was PBMCs, obtained on the day of the yellow fever booster vaccination. These receptors originate from a man in his late teens or twenties who received the YFV17D yellow fever vaccine.

Many counts were recorded for this clonotype. The rearrangement uses TRBV7-9 and TRBJ2-7; possibly TRBD2 for D (5 bases). This CDR3 is built from 15 residues. The germline V gene encodes CDR1 SEHNR and CDR2 FQNEAQ (reference sequence). V lost 5 bases to trimming and J lost 2 bases, with 16 bases between them. This chain's CDR3 is CASSVGVGLTYEQYF. The CDR3 DNA is TGTGCCAGCAGCGTCGGGGTAGGGCTAACCTACGAGCAGTACTTC.

This clonotype was picked up many times. The chain employs TRBV2 and TRBJ2-5; no clear D. The ends were cut back, 4 bases at V and 5 bases at J, with 8 bases in the middle. Germline CDR1 reads SNHLY; CDR2 reads FYNNEI. The CDR3 extends over 12 amino acids. The DNA of the CDR3 is TGTGCCAGCAGTGCCCTGATTGAGACCCAGTACTTC. Translated, it gives CASSALIETQYF.

The DNA for the CDR3 is TGTGCCAGCAGCTCACAGGGGCGACACTATGGCTACACCTTC. This codes for CASSSQGRHYGYTF. The genes are TRBV7-9 and TRBJ1-2; 7 bases fit TRBD1. The CDR3 is 14 amino acids. Germline assignment: CDR1 SEHNR and CDR2 FQNEAQ (reference sequence). Trimming took 4 bases from V and 3 from J; bases not matched to a gene: 5.

This clonotype came up a few times. This rearrangement joins TRBV30 to TRBJ1-2; TRBD1 might be the D (5 bases). The germline CDR1 and CDR2 sequences are GTSNPN and SVGIG (reference sequence). This CDR3 region has 17 residues. With 0 bases removed from V and 0 bases from J, the gap between germline ends came to 17 bases. This CDR3 is CAWSVLDSEFSNYGYTF. The CDR3 bases are TGTGCCTGGAGTGTACTCGACAGCGAGTTTTCTAACTATGGCTACACCTTC. Full variable domain (remainder filled in from reference TRBV30 and TRBJ1-2): SQTIHQWPATLVQPVGSPLSLECTVEGTSNPNLYWYRQAAGRGLQLLFYSVGIGQISSEVPQNLSASRPQDRQFILSSKKLLLSDSGFYLCAWSVLDSEFSNYGYTFGSGTRLTVV.

This clonotype was seen repeatedly, ten times or more. The chain joins TRBV5-6 to TRBJ1-5, with D possibly being TRBD1 (5 bases). The CDR3 runs to 17 residues. V was cut by 2 bases and J by 0 bases, with 15 bases left in between. Germline CDR1 SGHDT, CDR2 YYEEEE. The CDR3 region is CASSLTRGVYSNQPQHF. The CDR3 nucleotides read TGTGCCAGCAGCTTAACAAGGGGCGTCTATAGCAATCAGCCCCAGCATTTT.

This clonotype occurred many times. The chain combines TRBV21-1 with TRBJ2-3; no check of the table's D call, TRBD1, against the DNA was made. TRBV21-1 is flagged as a pseudogene. The CDR3 contains 14 residues. CDR3 in DNA: TGTGCCAGCAGCAACAGGGCAATTAGGGACCCGCAGTATTTT. It is translated as CASSNRAIRDPQYF.

This clonotype was counted between two and nine times. The rearrangement links TRBV19 to TRBJ1-5, with 7 nucleotides matching TRBD1. CDR3 length equals 16 residues. From germline, CDR1 is LNHDA and CDR2 SQIVND (reference sequence). Germline trimming cut 8 bases from V and 5 bases from J; bases unmatched to any gene: 15. This CDR3 reads CASSTRDRVVDQPQHF. CDR3 in DNA: TGTGCCAGTTCCACTAGAGACAGGGTGGTGGATCAGCCCCAGCATTTT.

The chain uses TRBV7-2 and TRBJ1-1; 8 nucleotides line up with TRBD1. This CDR3 contains 15 residues. Trimming removed 4 bases from V and 5 bases from J; junction bases left unmatched: 9. From germline, CDR1 is SGHTA and CDR2 FQGNSA. As DNA, the CDR3 is TGTGCCAGCAGCTCCAAAACAGGGGGTTTAACTGAAGCTTTCTTT. This translates into CASSSKTGGLTEAFF.

This clonotype was counted at least ten times. J is TRBJ2-5 and V is TRBV15; TRBD1 matches at 8 bases. Losses at the gene ends were 3 bases for V and 5 bases for J; bases not matched to a gene: 5. The CDR3 is 14 residues long. Germline CDR1 reads LNHNV; CDR2 reads YYDKDF (reference sequence). CDR3 nucleotides: TGTGCCACCAGCAGCCAGGGGGCCGATGAGACCCAGTACTTC. Protein: CATSSQGADETQYF.

This clonotype was counted a few times. The chain has TRBV9 and TRBJ1-5, with 7 bases lining up with TRBD1. This CDR3 spans 14 amino acids. The germline CDR1 and CDR2 sequences are SGDLS and YYNGEE. Germline trimming cut 3 bases from V and 9 bases from J; bases unmatched to any gene: 9. As DNA, the CDR3 is TGTGCCAGCAGCGGCGGGACAGCCCTGTCGCCCCAGCATTTT. Translating it yields CASSGGTALSPQHF.

This clonotype was seen more than once but under ten times. This chain connects TRBV6-6 to TRBJ2-1, with 15 bases that match TRBD2. J gave up 8 bases and V 2 bases, and 4 bases lay outside the gene matches. This CDR3 spans 16 amino acids. Looked up from germline, CDR1 is MNHNY and CDR2 is SVGAGI (reference sequence). In DNA form, the CDR3 reads TGTGCCAGCAGTTACGGACTAGCGGGGGGGAGCGATGAGCAGTTCTTC. Its translation: CASSYGLAGGSDEQFF.

In this sample, this clonotype turned up many times. The rearrangement joins TRBV7-2 to TRBJ2-1, with TRBD2 matching over 8 bases. The CDR3 length is 14 residues. Germline CDR1 SGHTA, CDR2 FQGNSA. Unmatched junction bases numbered 6, after V lost 5 bases and J lost 6 bases. The CDR3 sequence: CASSDPRGGNEQFF. DNA of the CDR3: TGTGCCAGCAGCGATCCCCGGGGGGGCAATGAGCAGTTCTTC.

This clonotype was detected a few times. The chain employs TRBV20-1 and TRBJ1-5; TRBD1 matches 7 bases. The CDR3 is made up of 13 amino acids. The J segment lost 3 bases and the V segment lost 4 bases, leaving 3 bases of the junction unmatched. In germline, CDR1 is DFQATT, CDR2 SNEGSKA (reference sequence). The CDR3 DNA reads TGCAGTGCTACAGGGGGTAACAATCAGCCCCAGCATTTT. Translated: CSATGGNNQPQHF.

This clonotype was counted at least ten times. This chain links TRBV12-3 or TRBV12-4 with TRBJ2-5; 8 bases align to TRBD1. This CDR3 is built from 15 residues. J lost 4 bases, V lost 6 bases, and 10 bases had no gene match. The CDR3 coding sequence is TGTGCCAGCAGACTGCTGACAGGGACAGGAGAGACCCAGTACTTC. Translated: CASRLLTGTGETQYF.

At least ten counts were recorded for this clonotype. The chain joins TRBV7-8 to TRBJ2-2, with D perhaps TRBD1 or TRBD2 (5 bases each). V was trimmed by 5 bases and J by 4 bases, leaving 17 bases between them. Germline loops: CDR1 SGHVS, CDR2 FQNEAQ. The CDR3 length is 16 residues. CDR3 coding DNA: TGTGCCAGCAGCCCGGGGACCAGGCTCATCACCGGGGAGCTGTTTTTT. Its protein product is CASSPGTRLITGELFF.

The rearrangement uses TRBV2 and TRBJ2-7; no firm D call. In germline, CDR1 is SNHLY, CDR2 FYNNEI. The V and J ends lost 6 bases and 0 bases respectively, with 3 bases between them. CDR3 length equals 11 residues. The CDR3 protein is CASRVSYEQYV. CDR3 nucleotides: TGTGCCAGCAGGGTCTCCTACGAGCAGTACGTC.

The chain is built from TRBV12-3 or TRBV12-4 and TRBJ2-5; the D gene is possibly TRBD1 (5 bases). Between the trimmed V and J ends, which lost 3 bases and 5 bases, there was a span of 13 bases. The CDR3 length is 14 residues. The CDR3 DNA follows: TGTGCCAGCAGTTTTTTGCTGGGGCGGGAGACCCAGTACTTC. Amino acid sequence: CASSFLLGRETQYF.

This clonotype has at least ten counts. V and J are TRBV7-2 and TRBJ2-5, with D possibly matching TRBD1 (6 bases). CDR1 SGHTA and CDR2 FQGNSA come from the germline V gene. V was pared by 10 bases and J by 5 bases, with 11 bases between. The CDR3 spans 11 residues. The DNA for the CDR3 is TGTGCCACACAGGGCGGCGAGACCCAGTACTTC. Translation: CATQGGETQYF.

Many counts were recorded for this clonotype. The V call is TRBV7-2, the J call TRBJ1-4; D is undetermined. The V end was cut by 0 bases, the J end by 12 bases, with 14 bases between. This CDR3 region has 14 residues. Per germline, CDR1 SGHTA and CDR2 FQGNSA. The CDR3, as DNA: TGTGCCAGCAGCTTAGCGATGCCGGCTGGGGAACTGTTTTTT. It translates to CASSLAMPAGELFF.

This clonotype was seen many times. The rearrangement links TRBV12-5 to TRBJ2-2, with D possibly matching TRBD2 (7 bases). V gave up 2 bases and J gave up 2 bases, with 21 bases separating them. Germline CDR1 and CDR2: LGHNT and FRNRAP. The CDR3 length is 19 residues. CDR3 nucleotide sequence: TGTGCTAGTGGTTTGCTTGCCGGCCGGGGAGGGGGAAACACCGGGGAGCTGTTTTTT. The encoded protein is CASGLLAGRGGGNTGELFF.